A selection of T cell receptor beta chains follows, all from one sample in a study of TIL therapy for anti-PD-1-resistant metastatic lung cancer. Sequencing was performed with immunoSEQ multiplex PCR; in TCRdb, only in-frame clones are kept and a portion is missing. The table shows about 50,000 clones, with less than 80% occurring only once. The sequencing used blood, collected at baseline. Receptor source: a woman between 30 and 80 years old with non-small cell lung cancer. Both conserved end residues are part of each CDR3. Each record gives: D gene, J gene, V gene, clone size, CDR3 protein, CDR3 DNA. D genes are given only for firm matches. Clone size, where shown, is once, few, many, or a class for clones that have expanded.

D: NA; J: TRBJ1-2; V: TRBV5-1; size: NA; CDR3: CASSSGAANYGYTF; DNA: TGCGCCAGCAGCTCGGGGGCAGCTAACTATGGCTACACCTTC
D: NA; J: TRBJ1-1; V: TRBV4-2; size: NA; CDR3: CASSRLDRSLNTEAFF; DNA: TGTGCCAGCAGCCGGTTGGACCGAAGTCTGAACACTGAAGCTTTCTTT
D: TRBD1; J: TRBJ2-7; V: TRBV10-1; size: NA; CDR3: CASSEGQGMSSYEQYF; DNA: TGCGCCAGCAGTGAGGGACAGGGAATGTCCTCCTACGAGCAGTACTTC
D: TRBD2; J: TRBJ2-1; V: TRBV7-6; size: NA; CDR3: CASSPGTSGRALEQFF; DNA: TGTGCCAGCAGCCCGGGGACTAGCGGGAGGGCCCTGGAGCAGTTCTTC
D: NA; J: TRBJ1-5; V: TRBV5-1; size: few; CDR3: CASSRTGSQPQHF; DNA: TGCGCCAGCAGCCGAACAGGGAGCCAGCCCCAGCATTTT
D: TRBD2; J: TRBJ2-3; V: TRBV5-6; size: NA; CDR3: CASSLRLAGVSTDTQYF; DNA: TGTGCCAGCAGCTTGCGACTAGCGGGAGTTAGCACAGATACGCAGTATTTT
D: TRBD1; J: TRBJ2-3; V: TRBV6-1; size: few; CDR3: CASRTGQIIDTQYF; DNA: TGTGCCAGCAGGACGGGACAGATCATAGATACGCAGTATTTT
D: TRBD2; J: TRBJ2-3; V: TRBV7-9; size: NA; CDR3: CASSPGGSTDTQYF; DNA: TGTGCCAGCAGTCCGGGGGGATCCACAGATACGCAGTATTTT
D: TRBD1; J: TRBJ1-1; V: TRBV18; size: NA; CDR3: CASSPRNSGGTEAFF; DNA: TGTGCCAGCTCACCACGTAATTCAGGGGGAACTGAAGCTTTCTTT
D: NA; J: TRBJ2-3; V: TRBV4-2; size: NA; CDR3: CASSQDRAFGTDTQYF; DNA: TGTGCCAGCAGCCAAGATCGGGCATTTGGCACAGATACGCAGTATTTT
D: NA; J: TRBJ2-7; V: TRBV11-2; size: NA; CDR3: CASSLWGSSYEQYF; DNA: TGTGCCAGCAGCTTATGGGGGAGCTCCTACGAGCAGTACTTC
D: NA; J: TRBJ1-1; V: TRBV4-1; size: NA; CDR3: CASSKGRGNTEAFF; DNA: TGCGCCAGCAGCAAAGGCAGGGGCAACACTGAAGCTTTCTTT
D: NA; J: TRBJ2-7; V: TRBV10-1; size: few; CDR3: CASSGAGQGVYEQYF; DNA: TGCGCCAGCAGTGGAGCGGGGCAGGGGGTGTACGAGCAGTACTTC
D: NA; J: TRBJ2-3; V: TRBV9; size: once; CDR3: CASSVGVTDTQYF; DNA: TGTGCCAGCAGCGTAGGTGTCACAGATACGCAGTATTTT
D: TRBD1; J: TRBJ1-4; V: TRBV5-6; size: NA; CDR3: CASSLGTGEKLFF; DNA: TGTGCCAGCAGCCTCGGGACAGGCGAAAAACTGTTTTTT
D: TRBD2; J: TRBJ2-1; V: TRBV12-5; size: NA; CDR3: CASGPPGGNEQFF; DNA: TGTGCTAGTGGCCCACCGGGGGGGAATGAGCAGTTCTTC
D: TRBD2; J: TRBJ2-3; V: TRBV10-3; size: NA; CDR3: CAIRIAGGTDTQYF; DNA: TGTGCCATCAGAATAGCGGGAGGCACAGATACGCAGTATTTT
D: NA; J: TRBJ1-1; V: TRBV25-1; size: once; CDR3: CASRVREWAEAFF; DNA: TGTGCCAGCAGGGTCAGGGAGTGGGCTGAAGCTTTCTTT
D: TRBD1; J: TRBJ2-7; V: TRBV27; size: NA; CDR3: CASSLRTGLSSYEQYF; DNA: TGTGCCAGCAGTTTAAGGACAGGCCTTAGCTCCTACGAGCAGTACTTC
D: TRBD2; J: TRBJ2-7; V: TRBV28; size: NA; CDR3: CASSLAGTSGSYEQYF; DNA: TGTGCCAGCAGTCTGGCTGGGACTAGCGGGAGCTACGAGCAGTACTTC
D: NA; J: TRBJ1-5; V: TRBV6-6; size: few; CDR3: CASSYPTGGNQPQHF; DNA: TGTGCCAGCTCTTACCCTACTGGGGGGAATCAGCCCCAGCATTTT
D: TRBD2; J: TRBJ2-2; V: TRBV9; size: few; CDR3: CASSASGRNTGELFF; DNA: TGTGCCAGCAGTGCTAGCGGGCGTAACACCGGGGAGCTGTTTTTT
D: TRBD2; J: TRBJ2-3; V: TRBV9; size: NA; CDR3: CASSVSPSASGKRADTQYF; DNA: TGTGCCAGCAGCGTTTCCCCCTCCGCTAGCGGGAAGAGGGCAGATACGCAGTATTTT
D: NA; J: TRBJ2-2; V: TRBV7-2; size: NA; CDR3: CASSLLWAGELFF; DNA: TGTGCCAGCAGCTTACTTTGGGCCGGGGAGCTGTTTTTT
D: NA; J: TRBJ1-1; V: TRBV11-3; size: NA; CDR3: CASSTVGVWNTEAFF; DNA: TGTGCCAGCAGCACGGTGGGTGTATGGAACACTGAAGCTTTCTTT
D: NA; J: TRBJ1-5; V: TRBV19; size: NA; CDR3: CASTPAGILAEGNQPQHF; DNA: TGTGCCAGTACCCCAGCTGGGATTCTAGCGGAGGGCAATCAGCCCCAGCATTTT
D: TRBD1; J: TRBJ1-2; V: TRBV6-4; size: NA; CDR3: CASSGGTGGGYTF; DNA: TGTGCCAGCAGTGGTGGGACAGGAGGTGGCTACACCTTC
D: TRBD1; J: TRBJ1-5; V: TRBV4-2; size: once; CDR3: CASSQVGTVNQPQHF; DNA: TGTGCCAGCAGCCAAGTGGGGACAGTCAATCAGCCCCAGCATTTT
D: NA; J: TRBJ2-5; V: TRBV20-1; size: NA; CDR3: CSAGGRQTQYF; DNA: TGCAGTGCTGGGGGCAGGCAGACCCAGTACTTC
D: NA; J: TRBJ2-2; V: TRBV12-5; size: NA; CDR3: CASGLVPGTLANTGELFF; DNA: TGTGCTAGTGGTTTGGTACCCGGGACTCTCGCGAACACCGGGGAGCTGTTTTTT
D: NA; J: TRBJ2-5; V: TRBV5-4; size: NA; CDR3: CASSPPGGETQYF; DNA: TGTGCCAGCAGCCCACCAGGGGGGGAGACCCAGTACTTC
D: NA; J: TRBJ2-5; V: TRBV5-4; size: NA; CDR3: CASSLAFGSQETQYF; DNA: TGTGCCAGCAGCTTGGCCTTTGGTAGCCAAGAGACCCAGTACTTC
D: TRBD2; J: TRBJ2-5; V: TRBV27; size: once; CDR3: CASTRLAGQETQYF; DNA: TGTGCCAGCACTAGACTAGCGGGACAAGAGACCCAGTACTTC
D: NA; J: TRBJ1-1; V: TRBV18; size: NA; CDR3: CASSLPVGQRYEAFF; DNA: TGTGCCAGCTCACTTCCCGTAGGACAGCGGTATGAAGCTTTCTTT
D: TRBD2; J: TRBJ2-1; V: TRBV15; size: NA; CDR3: CATSRDSGSYNEQFF; DNA: TGTGCCACCAGCAGAGATAGCGGGTCCTACAATGAGCAGTTCTTC
D: NA; J: TRBJ2-2; V: TRBV5-1; size: few; CDR3: CASSLEVRGTGELFF; DNA: TGCGCCAGCAGCTTGGAGGTCAGAGGGACCGGGGAGCTGTTTTTT
D: NA; J: TRBJ1-1; V: TRBV27; size: NA; CDR3: CASSLLGGMNTEAFF; DNA: TGTGCCAGCAGTTTATTGGGGGGCATGAACACTGAAGCTTTCTTT
D: NA; J: TRBJ2-3; V: TRBV2; size: NA; CDR3: CASIRRLNTDTQYF; DNA: TGTGCCAGCATTCGGAGGCTCAACACAGATACGCAGTATTTT
D: NA; J: TRBJ1-1; V: TRBV2; size: NA; CDR3: CASSELTGTGNTEAFF; DNA: TGTGCCAGCAGCGAACTTACCGGGACGGGGAACACTGAAGCTTTCTTT
D: TRBD1; J: TRBJ1-1; V: TRBV6-1; size: NA; CDR3: CAIDRDRLNTEAFF; DNA: TGTGCCATCGATCGGGACAGGCTCAACACTGAAGCTTTCTTT
D: TRBD1; J: TRBJ2-7; V: TRBV19; size: NA; CDR3: CASSRDSWTKQYF; DNA: TGTGCCAGTAGCAGGGACAGCTGGACCAAGCAGTACTTC
D: NA; J: TRBJ1-1; V: TRBV11-2; size: NA; CDR3: CASSLGGVEAFF; DNA: TGTGCCAGCAGCTTAGGGGGAGTAGAAGCTTTCTTT